These 16 T cell receptor beta chains share one sample of origin, sequenced in a study of T cell responses to AZD1222 COVID-19 vaccine (dated by TCRdb to the early 2020s). The time point label on this specimen signifies: baseline before first vaccination. Library creation used the immunoSEQ multiplex PCR assay. The clones in this table, taken by TCRdb from immuneACCESS, are in-frame only. Not every clone is retained; where verified, under half of the shortfall comes from an unresolved V gene, and the cause of the rest is unknown. The sample includes 130,000 or so clones, with 89% observed a single time. Under 3.5% of the sample rests with the top ten. This specimen consisted of peripheral blood, obtained on day 0 of AZD1222 vaccination. All receptors derive from an adult in good health.

V gene TRBV2 combines with J gene TRBJ1-6, with D hard to call. The CDR3 is made up of 13 amino acids. Germline V gene lookup returns CDR1 SNHLY and CDR2 FYNNEI. The V end lost 7 bases, the J end lost 7 bases, and 11 bases lay between the germline ends. For the CDR3, the DNA is TGTGCCAGCATCCGGGTCAAGAATTCACCCCTCCACTTT. Residues: CASIRVKNSPLHF.

The rearrangement links TRBV4-1 to TRBJ1-6; D might be TRBD1 (5 bases). With 4 bases removed from V and 7 bases from J, the gap between germline ends came to 20 bases. Germline V gives CDR1 MGHRA, CDR2 YSYEKL. The CDR3 sequence is 17 residues long. The CDR3 loop reads CASSPAPHVGGNSPLHF. In DNA, the CDR3 is TGCGCCAGCAGCCCCGCTCCCCATGTCGGGGGGAATTCACCCCTCCACTTT.

The chain carries TRBV7-9 and TRBJ2-4, with 7 nucleotides matching TRBD1. Unmatched junction bases numbered 10, after V lost 5 bases and J lost 9 bases. The germline gives CDR1 SEHNR, CDR2 FQNEAQ (reference sequence). CDR3 size: 14 residues. The DNA for the CDR3 is TGTGCCAGCAGCGAACAGGGGCCTCGATCCATTCAGTACTTC. It codes for CASSEQGPRSIQYF.

The chain joins TRBV6-5 to TRBJ2-4; D call uncertain. This CDR3 is built from 14 residues. Trimming pared 7 bases from V and 0 bases from J, leaving 10 bases between. Looked up from germline, CDR1 is MNHEY and CDR2 is SVGAGI. CDR3 protein: CASTPSIAKNIQYF. The CDR3 bases are TGTGCCAGCACCCCTTCGATAGCCAAAAACATTCAGTACTTC.

This clone has a single count. The chain is built from TRBV18 and TRBJ2-2, with D perhaps TRBD2 (5 bases). Germline V gene sequence: CDR1 KGHSH, CDR2 LQKENI. This CDR3 contains 15 residues. Trimming pared 3 bases from V and 1 base from J, leaving 9 bases between. CDR3 coding DNA: TGTGCCAGCTCACCCCGAGCGGTGAACACCGGGGAGCTGTTTTTT. Its translation: CASSPRAVNTGELFF.

The chain carries TRBV28 and TRBJ1-1; D might be TRBD1 (5 bases). Germline loops: CDR1 MDHEN, CDR2 SYDVKM. Trimming shortened V by 7 bases and J by 6 bases, and 15 bases separated the two germline ends. The CDR3 sequence is 13 residues long. CDR3 in DNA: TGTGCCAGCACAAAGGGGCTTAGGGCTGAAGCTTTCTTT. It specifies CASTKGLRAEAFF.

V gene TRBV4-3 combines with J gene TRBJ2-7; 9 bases fit TRBD2. V shed 0 bases and J 5 bases; nucleotides not matched to a gene: 8. The CDR3 is 16 amino acids. Germline V gene sequence: CDR1 LGHNA, CDR2 YSLEER. For the CDR3, the DNA is TGCGCCAGCAGCCAAGATTTCCCTAGCGGGAACCACGAGCAGTACTTC. It specifies CASSQDFPSGNHEQYF.

This chain connects TRBV7-2 to TRBJ2-6, with D uncertain. The CDR3 totals 16 residues. The V end was cut by 0 bases, the J end by 0 bases, with 6 bases between. Germline-derived CDR1 and CDR2 are SGHTA and FQGNSA. DNA for the CDR3: TGTGCCAGCAGCTTAGCGCCGGGCTCTGGGGCCAACGTCCTGACTTTC. Its protein product is CASSLAPGSGANVLTF. The full variable domain, with the rest looked up from reference TRBV7-2 and TRBJ2-6, is GAGVSQSPSNKVTEKGKDVELRCDPISGHTALYWYRQSLGQGLEFLIYFQGNSAPDKSGLPSDRFSAERTGGSVSTLTIQRTQQEDSAVYLCASSLAPGSGANVLTFGAGSRLTVL.

The V and J genes are TRBV5-1 and TRBJ2-7; 8 bases line up with TRBD2. The CDR3 is 15 residues long. Trimming removed 0 bases from V and 2 bases from J; junction bases left unmatched: 4. The V gene's germline CDR1 is SGHRS and CDR2 YFSETQ. CDR3 sequence (DNA): TGCGCCAGCAGCTTGGGAGCGGGAGCCACCTACGAGCAGTACTTC. Translating it yields CASSLGAGATYEQYF.

The chain is built from TRBV15 and TRBJ2-7; D ambiguous. Germline V gives CDR1 LNHNV, CDR2 YYDKDF (reference sequence). CDR3 length: 12 amino acids. Deletions cut 4 bases from V and 2 bases from J, with 6 bases between. DNA of the CDR3: TGTGCCACCAGCAACGGTCCCTACGAGCAGTACTTC. It translates to CATSNGPYEQYF.

The CDR3 nucleotides are TGTGCCAGTATCCCCCGACAGGATTCTGGCAATCAGCCCCAGCATTTT. Protein product: CASIPRQDSGNQPQHF. The chain combines TRBV19 with TRBJ1-5, with D possibly matching TRBD1 (6 bases). Trimming removed 7 bases from V and 2 bases from J, with 18 bases in between. The germline gives CDR1 LNHDA, CDR2 SQIVND (reference sequence). This CDR3 comprises 16 residues.

The chain employs TRBV9 and TRBJ2-2; 7 nucleotides align to TRBD1. CDR1 and CDR2 from the germline V gene are SGDLS and YYNGEE. After removal of 3 bases from V and 4 bases from J, the junction contained 6 bases not matched to a gene. The CDR3 is 15 amino acids. The CDR3 region has the DNA TGTGCCAGCAGCGCACAGGGGCCGGGCACCGGGGAGCTGTTTTTT. Its protein product is CASSAQGPGTGELFF.

The chain uses TRBV25-1 and TRBJ1-2; D gene unclear. Trimming shortened V by 2 bases and J by 5 bases, and 9 bases separated the two germline ends. Per germline, CDR1 MGHDK and CDR2 SYGVNS. The CDR3 length is 13 residues. The CDR3: CASSEAQAYGYTF. CDR3 in DNA: TGTGCCAGCAGTGAAGCCCAGGCGTATGGCTACACCTTC.

DNA of the CDR3: TGTGCCAGCAGCGACCGGACGGGGACGAACACCGGGGAGCTGTTTTTT. This translates into CASSDRTGTNTGELFF. The chain carries TRBV5-4 and TRBJ2-2, with D possibly TRBD2 on 5 matching bases. CDR3 length: 16 amino acids. V was trimmed by 4 bases and J by 0 bases, leaving 13 bases between them. Germline V gene sequence: CDR1 SGHNT, CDR2 YYREEE (reference sequence).

The chain couples TRBV6-5 to TRBJ2-3; 7 bases map to TRBD1. CDR1 is MNHEY and CDR2 is SVGAGI in the germline V gene. CDR3 length equals 14 residues. The junction had 5 bases not matched to a gene; V was cut back by 4 bases and J by 4 bases. CDR3 sequence: CASSSTGPPDTQYF. CDR3 in DNA: TGTGCCAGCAGTTCGACAGGGCCCCCAGATACGCAGTATTTT.

The chain employs TRBV15 and TRBJ1-5; 8 bases match TRBD1. This CDR3 has 15 amino acids. Germline V lookup: CDR1 LNHNV, CDR2 YYDKDF (reference sequence). The J segment lost 7 bases and the V segment lost 3 bases, leaving 8 bases of the junction unmatched. The CDR3 nucleotides are TGTGCCACCAGCAGTAACAGGGGGGCCACCCAGCCCCAGCATTTT. It translates to CATSSNRGATQPQHF.